Reported below is one T cell receptor (beta chain). This sample is part of a study of blood T cell repertoires in COVID-19. In the source study's methods: Estimates of nucleated cell counts were drawn from the amplification of reference gene primers. Generated by immunoSEQ multiplex PCR, the TCRdb table keeps only in-frame clones and is missing some. V and J calls and clone size are those listed in that table; D and trimming were worked out from the DNA. The sample consists of about 150,000 clones, about four fifths of them appearing once. The specimen sequenced was peripheral blood. This TCR came from a man in his thirties or forties with COVID-19, enrolled during active disease.

Here the CDR3 DNA reads TGTGCCAGCAGACCTACCGGGGACACCGGGGAGCTGTTTTTT. Amino acids: CASRPTGDTGELFF. The genes are TRBV28 and TRBJ2-2, with D maybe TRBD2 (5 bases). CDR3 length: 14 residues. The V and J ends lost 6 bases and 3 bases respectively, with 11 bases between them. The germline V gene has CDR1 MDHEN and CDR2 SYDVKM.